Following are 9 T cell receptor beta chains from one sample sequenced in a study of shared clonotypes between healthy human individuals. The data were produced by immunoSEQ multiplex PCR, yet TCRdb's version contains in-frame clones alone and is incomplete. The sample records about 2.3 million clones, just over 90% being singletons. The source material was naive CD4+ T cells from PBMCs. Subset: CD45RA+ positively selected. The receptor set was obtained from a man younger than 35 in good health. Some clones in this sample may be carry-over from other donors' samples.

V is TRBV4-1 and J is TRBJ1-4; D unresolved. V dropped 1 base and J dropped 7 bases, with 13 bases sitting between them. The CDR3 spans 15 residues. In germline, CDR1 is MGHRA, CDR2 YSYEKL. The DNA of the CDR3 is TGCGCCAGCAGCCAAGTTGGCTCCCGCGGTGAAAAACTGTTTTTT. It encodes CASSQVGSRGEKLFF.

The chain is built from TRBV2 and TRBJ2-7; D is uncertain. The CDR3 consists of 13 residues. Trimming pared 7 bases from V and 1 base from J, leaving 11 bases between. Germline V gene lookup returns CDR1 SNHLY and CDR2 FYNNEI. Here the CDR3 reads CASMSQLSYEQYF. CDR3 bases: TGTGCCAGCATGTCACAGCTTTCCTACGAGCAGTACTTC.

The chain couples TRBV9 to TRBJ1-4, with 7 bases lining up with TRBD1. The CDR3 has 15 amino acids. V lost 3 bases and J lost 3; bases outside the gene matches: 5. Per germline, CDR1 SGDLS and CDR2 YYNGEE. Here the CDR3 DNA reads TGTGCCAGCAGCGCCACAGGGGACCCTAATGAAAAACTGTTTTTT. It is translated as CASSATGDPNEKLFF.

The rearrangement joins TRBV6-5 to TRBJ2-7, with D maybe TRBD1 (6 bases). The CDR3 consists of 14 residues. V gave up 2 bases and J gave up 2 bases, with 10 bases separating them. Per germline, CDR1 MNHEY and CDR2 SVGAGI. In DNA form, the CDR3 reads TGTGCCAGCAGTTACGGCAGGGGACCCTACGAGCAGTACTTC. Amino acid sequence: CASSYGRGPYEQYF.

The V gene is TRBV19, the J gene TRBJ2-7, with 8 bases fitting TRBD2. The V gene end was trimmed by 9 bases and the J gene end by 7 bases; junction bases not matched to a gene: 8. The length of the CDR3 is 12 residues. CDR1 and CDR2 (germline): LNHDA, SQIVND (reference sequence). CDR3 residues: CASPTLAGEQYF. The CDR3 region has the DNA TGTGCCAGCCCAACTTTAGCGGGGGAGCAGTACTTC.

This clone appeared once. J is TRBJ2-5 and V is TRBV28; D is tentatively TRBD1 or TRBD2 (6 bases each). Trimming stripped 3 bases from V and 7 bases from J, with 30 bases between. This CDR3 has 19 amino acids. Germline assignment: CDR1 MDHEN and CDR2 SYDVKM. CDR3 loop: CASSFMRGASPKPEGTQYF. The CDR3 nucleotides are TGTGCCAGCAGTTTCATGAGGGGGGCTAGCCCCAAGCCTGAGGGGACCCAGTACTTC.

The chain's CDR3 is CASNGQGARKTQYF. The DNA of the CDR3 is TGTGCCAGCAATGGACAGGGGGCTAGGAAGACCCAGTACTTC. This rearrangement joins TRBV6-1 to TRBJ2-5; the match to TRBD1 covers 11 bases. The CDR3 is made up of 14 amino acids. Germline values: CDR1 MNHNS, CDR2 SASEGT. Trimming took 7 bases from V and 6 from J; bases not matched to a gene: 7.

CDR3 in DNA: TGTGCCAGCAGCACCAAAAACTCACTTAGCGGGACCGGGACATACATTCAGTACTTC. Protein sequence: CASSTKNSLSGTGTYIQYF. The gene calls are TRBV11-2 and TRBJ2-4, with TRBD2 matching 8 bases. This CDR3 has 19 amino acids. Germline trimming cut 5 bases from V and 8 bases from J; bases unmatched to any gene: 23. Germline V gene sequence: CDR1 SGHAT, CDR2 FQNNGV.

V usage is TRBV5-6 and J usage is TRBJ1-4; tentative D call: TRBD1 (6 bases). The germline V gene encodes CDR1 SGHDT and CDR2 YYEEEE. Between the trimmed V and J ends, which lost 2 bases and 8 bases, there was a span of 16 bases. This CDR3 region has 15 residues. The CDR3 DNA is TGTGCCAGCAGCTTCAGAACCCCGGGACAAGAAAAACTGTTTTTT. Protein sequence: CASSFRTPGQEKLFF.